The rows below give T cell receptor beta chains drawn from one sample of a study of blood T cell repertoires in COVID-19. Sequenced by immunoSEQ multiplex PCR; TCRdb stores in-frame clones only, minus some. The sample has roughly 50,000 clones; 89% are singletons. The specimen sequenced was peripheral blood. The source of these receptors is a woman aged 60-75 years with active COVID-19. CDR3s include the opening cysteine and the closing phenylalanine or tryptophan. A D gene is named only where the DNA matches it firmly. The listing skips clone size in some rows; elsewhere it reads once, few, many or a size class.

cdr3_aa,cdr3_nt,v_call,j_call,clone_size,d_call
CASSPGGPSINSPLHF,TGTGCCAGCAGTCCCGGGGGGCCTTCGATTAATTCACCCCTCCACTTT,TRBV2,TRBJ1-6,NA,NA
CASSQGGNTIYF,TGTGCCAGCAGCCAGGGGGGAAACACCATATATTTT,TRBV2,TRBJ1-3,NA,NA
CASSQLETGELFF,TGTGCCAGCAGCCAATTGGAGACCGGGGAGCTGTTTTTT,TRBV3-1/TRBV3-2,TRBJ2-2,once,NA
CASSLAGGAANTGELFF,TGTGCCAGCAGCTTGGCGGGTGGGGCCGCGAACACCGGGGAGCTGTTTTTT,TRBV5-4,TRBJ2-2,once,NA
CASSSTGGASNEKLFF,TGTGCCAGCAGTTCGACAGGGGGTGCCTCTAATGAAAAACTGTTTTTT,TRBV2,TRBJ1-4,NA,TRBD1
CASSEFQGGYSNQPQHF,TGTGCCAGCAGTGAGTTCCAGGGGGGTTATAGCAATCAGCCCCAGCATTTT,TRBV2,TRBJ1-5,NA,TRBD1
CATSRGGGFGTDTQYF,TGTGCCACCAGCAGAGGCGGGGGGTTCGGCACAGATACGCAGTATTTT,TRBV15,TRBJ2-3,NA,TRBD2
CASSEARQGNSPLHF,TGTGCCAGCAGTGAAGCCCGACAGGGCAATTCACCCCTCCACTTT,TRBV2,TRBJ1-6,once,TRBD1
CASSQGLAGKGDTQYF,TGTGCCAGCAGCCAAGGACTAGCGGGGAAGGGAGATACGCAGTATTTT,TRBV3-1/TRBV3-2,TRBJ2-3,NA,TRBD2
CAISQSGDSNQPQHF,TGTGCCATCAGCCAATCGGGTGATAGCAATCAGCCCCAGCATTTT,TRBV10-3,TRBJ1-5,NA,NA
CASSWGVYTGELFF,TGTGCCAGCAGTTGGGGGGTCTACACCGGGGAGCTGTTTTTT,TRBV6-2/TRBV6-3,TRBJ2-2,once,NA
CASSQGPSTDTQYF,TGCGCCAGCAGCCAGGGCCCTAGCACAGATACGCAGTATTTT,TRBV4-1,TRBJ2-3,NA,NA
CASSLVRQAPYNTFF,TGCGCCAGCAGCTTGGTTAGACAGGCCCCTTACAATACTTTCTTT,TRBV5-1,TRBJ1-1,NA,NA
CASSYSVRGTNEKLFF,TGTGCCAGCAGTTACTCGGTCAGGGGAACTAATGAAAAACTGTTTTTT,TRBV6-6,TRBJ1-4,NA,NA
CASRSGGPGETQYF,TGTGCCAGCAGAAGCGGGGGGCCTGGGGAGACCCAGTACTTC,TRBV2,TRBJ2-5,NA,TRBD2
CASNYYSGGPPNTQYF,TGTGCCAGCAATTATTATAGCGGGGGCCCTCCCAATACGCAGTATTTT,TRBV6-5,TRBJ2-3,NA,TRBD2
CASGLATRTTSYNEQFF,TGTGCTAGTGGTTTGGCGACTAGAACTACCTCCTACAATGAGCAGTTCTTC,TRBV12-5,TRBJ2-1,NA,NA
CSASPLTGGNTIYF,TGCAGTGCGAGTCCCCTCACAGGGGGAAACACCATATATTTT,TRBV20-1,TRBJ1-3,NA,NA
CASSWDRGKDGYTF,TGTGCCAGCAGCTGGGACAGGGGAAAAGATGGCTACACCTTC,TRBV6-2/TRBV6-3,TRBJ1-2,NA,TRBD1
CASRLTSRNSYEQYF,TGTGCCAGCAGGCTGACTAGCAGGAACTCCTACGAGCAGTACTTC,TRBV6-5,TRBJ2-7,few,TRBD2
CASGSIREAAGYGYTF,TGTGCCAGTGGTAGCATACGGGAGGCTGCGGGCTATGGCTACACCTTC,TRBV19,TRBJ1-2,once,NA
CASSRDRGDSGTEAFF,TGTGCCAGCAGCCGGGACAGGGGGGATAGTGGCACTGAAGCTTTCTTT,TRBV7-2,TRBJ1-1,NA,TRBD1
CAGIRGSSHGYTF,TGTGCCGGGATCAGGGGAAGTTCGCATGGCTACACCTTC,TRBV25-1,TRBJ1-2,NA,NA
CASSQGRAEQFF,TGTGCCAGCTCACAGGGGAGGGCTGAGCAGTTCTTC,TRBV18,TRBJ2-1,NA,TRBD2
CASALSRGLYEQYF,TGTGCCAGCGCCCTTAGTCGCGGTCTCTACGAGCAGTACTTC,TRBV6-5,TRBJ2-7,NA,NA
CASSLEAGGRTQYF,TGTGCCAGCAGCTTAGAGGCGGGGGGGCGGACCCAGTACTTC,TRBV7-2,TRBJ2-5,NA,TRBD2
CASSARQAYRGGELFF,TGTGCCAGCAGCGCTCGACAGGCCTATAGGGGCGGGGAGCTGTTTTTT,TRBV9,TRBJ2-2,NA,NA
CASSVGGKEAFF,TGTGCCAGCAGCGTAGGAGGGAAAGAAGCTTTCTTT,TRBV9,TRBJ1-1,NA,NA
CASSLGQRTEAFF,TGTGCCAGCAGCTTGGGACAGAGGACTGAAGCTTTCTTT,TRBV5-4,TRBJ1-1,NA,NA
CASSVTGNEQYF,TGTGCCAGCAGCGTGACAGGCAACGAGCAGTACTTC,TRBV11-3,TRBJ2-7,NA,NA
CASSLGTGLETQYF,TGTGCCAGCAGCCTAGGTACAGGGTTGGAGACCCAGTACTTC,TRBV7-3,TRBJ2-5,NA,NA
CASSVVAHGTSGQETQYF,TGTGCCAGCAGCGTAGTAGCCCATGGGACTAGCGGACAAGAGACCCAGTACTTC,TRBV9,TRBJ2-5,NA,TRBD2
CASSSDRGEGPLHF,TGCGCCAGCAGCTCGGACAGGGGTGAGGGACCCCTCCACTTT,TRBV5-1,TRBJ1-6,NA,TRBD1
CASSPQGSTGGRQPQHF,TGTGCCAGCAGCCCCCAAGGGTCTACAGGGGGACGCCAGCCCCAGCATTTT,TRBV5-8,TRBJ1-5,once,TRBD1
CANGNSGGMGEKLFF,TGTGCCAACGGCAATTCAGGGGGGATGGGGGAAAAACTGTTTTTT,TRBV6-5,TRBJ1-4,NA,TRBD1
CASSVGPGHFGTPGGLFF,TGTGCCAGCAGCGTAGGACCTGGACACTTCGGTACACCGGGCGGGCTGTTTTTT,TRBV9,TRBJ2-2,NA,NA
CATQGPNRTDTQYF,TGCGCCACCCAGGGGCCTAACCGCACAGATACGCAGTATTTT,TRBV10-1,TRBJ2-3,NA,NA
CASSPGQWETQYF,TGTGCCAGCAGCCCGGGACAGTGGGAGACCCAGTACTTC,TRBV7-3,TRBJ2-5,NA,TRBD1
CASSFAGGLGETQYF,TGCGCCAGCAGCTTTGCGGGGGGGCTGGGAGAGACCCAGTACTTC,TRBV5-1,TRBJ2-5,NA,TRBD2
CASSVSTGTALGGYTF,TGTGCCAGCAGCGTCTCGACCGGGACAGCCCTGGGTGGCTACACCTTC,TRBV9,TRBJ1-2,few,TRBD1
CASSLLRGGGRTDTQYF,TGTGCCAGCAGCTTACTTCGCGGGGGGGGCCGAACAGATACGCAGTATTTT,TRBV11-2,TRBJ2-3,NA,TRBD2
CATEGGSNYGYTF,TGTGCCACGGAGGGAGGCTCTAACTATGGCTACACCTTC,TRBV7-9,TRBJ1-2,NA,NA
CASSRRRDRGDTGELFF,TGTGCCAGCTCACGTCGGAGAGACAGGGGCGACACCGGGGAGCTGTTTTTT,TRBV18,TRBJ2-2,NA,TRBD1
CASSAGTGASPLHF,TGTGCCAGCAGCGCCGGGACAGGGGCCTCACCCCTCCACTTT,TRBV7-3,TRBJ1-6,NA,TRBD1
CATSGTGQNYGYTF,TGTGCCACCAGCGGGACAGGACAGAACTATGGCTACACCTTC,TRBV15,TRBJ1-2,NA,TRBD1
CASSLLAGGSYDEQYF,TGTGCCAGCAGTTTGCTAGCGGGGGGATCCTACGACGAGCAGTACTTC,TRBV6-2/TRBV6-3,TRBJ2-7,once,TRBD2
CASSLRGDLDNEQFF,TGTGCCAGCAGCTTACGCGGGGACTTGGACAATGAGCAGTTCTTC,TRBV9,TRBJ2-1,once,NA
CASSSRADSYEQYF,TGCGCCAGCAGCAGCAGGGCCGACTCCTACGAGCAGTACTTC,TRBV5-1,TRBJ2-7,NA,NA
CASSATSGGAYEQFF,TGTGCCAGCAGTGCAACTAGCGGGGGGGCTTATGAGCAGTTCTTC,TRBV6-4,TRBJ2-1,NA,TRBD2
CASSLTGTDSEQYF,TGTGCCAGCAGCTTAACAGGGACGGATTCCGAGCAGTACTTC,TRBV11-2,TRBJ2-7,NA,NA
CASSVNSFLNTGELFF,TGTGCCAGCAGCGTAAACTCCTTTCTTAACACCGGGGAGCTGTTTTTT,TRBV9,TRBJ2-2,NA,NA
CASSMKSVITKNIQYF,TGTGCCAGTAGTATGAAGTCGGTGATAACCAAAAACATTCAGTACTTC,TRBV19,TRBJ2-4,NA,NA
CASRITGDEQYF,TGTGCCAGCAGGATTACAGGGGACGAGCAGTACTTC,TRBV5-5,TRBJ2-7,NA,TRBD1